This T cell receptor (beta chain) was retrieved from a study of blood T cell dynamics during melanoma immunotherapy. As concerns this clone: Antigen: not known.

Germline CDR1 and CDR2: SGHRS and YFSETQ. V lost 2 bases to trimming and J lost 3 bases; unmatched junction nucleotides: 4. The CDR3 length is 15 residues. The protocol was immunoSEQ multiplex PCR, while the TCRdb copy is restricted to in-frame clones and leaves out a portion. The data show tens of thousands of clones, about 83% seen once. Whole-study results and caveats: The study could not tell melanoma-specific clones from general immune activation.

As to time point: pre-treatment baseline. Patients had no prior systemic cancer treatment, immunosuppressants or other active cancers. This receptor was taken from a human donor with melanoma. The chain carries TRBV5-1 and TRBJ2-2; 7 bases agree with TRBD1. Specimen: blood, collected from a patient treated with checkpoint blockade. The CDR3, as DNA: TGCGCCAGCAGCTTAGGGACAGTCGACACCGGGGAGCTGTTTTTT. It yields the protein CASSLGTVDTGELFF.